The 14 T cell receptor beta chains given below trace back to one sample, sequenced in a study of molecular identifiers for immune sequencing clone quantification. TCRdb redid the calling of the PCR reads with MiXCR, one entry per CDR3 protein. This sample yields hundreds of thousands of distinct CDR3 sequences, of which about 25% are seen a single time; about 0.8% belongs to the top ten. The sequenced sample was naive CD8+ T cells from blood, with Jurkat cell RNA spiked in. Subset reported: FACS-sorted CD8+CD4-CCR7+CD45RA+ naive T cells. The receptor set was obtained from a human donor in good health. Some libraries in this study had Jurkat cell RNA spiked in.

DNA for the CDR3: TGTGCCAGCAGACCTACGGGCCTAACCTACGAGCAGTACTTC. It encodes CASRPTGLTYEQYF. The chain couples TRBV6-1 to TRBJ2-7; D remains unclear. Trimming left V 6 bases short and J 2 bases short, with 14 bases between. The germline V gene encodes CDR1 MNHNS and CDR2 SASEGT. The CDR3 runs to 14 residues.

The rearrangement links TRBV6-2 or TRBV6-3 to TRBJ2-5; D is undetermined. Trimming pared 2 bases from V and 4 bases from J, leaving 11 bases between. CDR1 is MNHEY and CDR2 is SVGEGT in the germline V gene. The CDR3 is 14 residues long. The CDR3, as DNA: TGTGCCAGCAGTTACCGGGCGTTTTCAGAGACCCAGTACTTC. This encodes CASSYRAFSETQYF.

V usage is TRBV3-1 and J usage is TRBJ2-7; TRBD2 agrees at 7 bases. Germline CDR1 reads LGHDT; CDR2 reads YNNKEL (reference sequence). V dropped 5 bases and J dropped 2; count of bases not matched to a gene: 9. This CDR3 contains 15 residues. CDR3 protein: CASSSTSDPTYEQYF. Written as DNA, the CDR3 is TGTGCCAGCAGCTCTACTAGCGACCCAACCTACGAGCAGTACTTC.

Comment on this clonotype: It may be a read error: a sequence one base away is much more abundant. The CDR3 DNA sequence: TGTGCCAGCAGCTTAGGGGGTAGGGGTGGCGAGCAGTGCTTC. It specifies CASSLGGRGGEQCF. The chain couples TRBV7-2 to TRBJ2-7, with D possibly TRBD1 on 5 matching bases. The germline gives CDR1 SGHTA, CDR2 FQGNSA. This CDR3 has 14 amino acids.

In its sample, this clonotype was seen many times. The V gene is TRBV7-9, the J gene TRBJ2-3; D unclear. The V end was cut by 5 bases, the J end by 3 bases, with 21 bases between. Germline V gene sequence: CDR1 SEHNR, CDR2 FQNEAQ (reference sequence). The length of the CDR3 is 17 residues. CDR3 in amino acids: CASSLLRGYVTTDTQYF. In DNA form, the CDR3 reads TGTGCCAGCAGCCTACTTCGAGGTTACGTGACGACAGATACGCAGTATTTT.

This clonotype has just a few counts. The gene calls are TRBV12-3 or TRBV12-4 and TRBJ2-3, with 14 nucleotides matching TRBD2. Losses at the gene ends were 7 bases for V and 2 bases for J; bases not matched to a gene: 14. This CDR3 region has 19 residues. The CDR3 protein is CASNLGLAGASAHTDTQYF. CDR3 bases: TGTGCCAGCAACTTGGGACTAGCGGGGGCCTCCGCCCACACAGATACGCAGTATTTT.

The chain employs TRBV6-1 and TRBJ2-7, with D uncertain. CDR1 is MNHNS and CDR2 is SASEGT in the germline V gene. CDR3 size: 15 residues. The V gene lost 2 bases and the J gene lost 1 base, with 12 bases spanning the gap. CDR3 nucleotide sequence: TGTGCCAGCAGTGAAAGGGTAGGAACATCCTACGAGCAGTACTTC. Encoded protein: CASSERVGTSYEQYF.

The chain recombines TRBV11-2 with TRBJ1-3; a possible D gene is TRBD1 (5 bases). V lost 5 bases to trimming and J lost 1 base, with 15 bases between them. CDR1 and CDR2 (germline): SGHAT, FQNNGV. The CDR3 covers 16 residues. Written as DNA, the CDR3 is TGTGCCAGCAGCACCCTAACGGGGGGGTCTGGAAACACCATATATTTT. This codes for CASSTLTGGSGNTIYF.

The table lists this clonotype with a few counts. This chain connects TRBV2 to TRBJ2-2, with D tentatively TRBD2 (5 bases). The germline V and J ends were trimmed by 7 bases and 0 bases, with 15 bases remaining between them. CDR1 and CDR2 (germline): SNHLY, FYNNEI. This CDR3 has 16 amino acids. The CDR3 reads CASTPRRQANTGELFF. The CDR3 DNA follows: TGTGCCAGCACCCCTAGGAGGCAGGCGAACACCGGGGAGCTGTTTTTT.

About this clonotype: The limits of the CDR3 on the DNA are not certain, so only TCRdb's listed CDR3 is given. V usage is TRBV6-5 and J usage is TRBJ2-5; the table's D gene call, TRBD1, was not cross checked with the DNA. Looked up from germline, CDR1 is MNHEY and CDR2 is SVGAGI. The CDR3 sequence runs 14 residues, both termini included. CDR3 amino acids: CASRSVGGGAPPYF.

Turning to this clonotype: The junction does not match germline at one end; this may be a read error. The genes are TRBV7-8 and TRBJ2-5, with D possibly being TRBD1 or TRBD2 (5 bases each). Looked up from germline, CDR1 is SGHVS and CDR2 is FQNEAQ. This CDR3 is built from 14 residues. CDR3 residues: CARSLTGAPETQYF. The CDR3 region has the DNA TGTGCCCGCAGCTTGACCGGGGCACCAGAGACCCAGTACTTC.

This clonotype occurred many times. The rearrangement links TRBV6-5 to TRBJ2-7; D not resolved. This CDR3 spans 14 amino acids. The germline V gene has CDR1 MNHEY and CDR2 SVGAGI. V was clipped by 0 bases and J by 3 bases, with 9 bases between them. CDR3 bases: TGTGCCAGCAGTTACTCGAATAGCCTCTACGAGCAGTACTTC. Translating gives CASSYSNSLYEQYF.

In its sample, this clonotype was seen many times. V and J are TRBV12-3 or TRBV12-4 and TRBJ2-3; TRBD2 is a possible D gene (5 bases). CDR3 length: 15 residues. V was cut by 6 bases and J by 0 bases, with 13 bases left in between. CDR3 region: CASSLEAGSTDTQYF. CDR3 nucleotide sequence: TGTGCCAGCAGCTTGGAGGCCGGCAGCACAGATACGCAGTATTTT.

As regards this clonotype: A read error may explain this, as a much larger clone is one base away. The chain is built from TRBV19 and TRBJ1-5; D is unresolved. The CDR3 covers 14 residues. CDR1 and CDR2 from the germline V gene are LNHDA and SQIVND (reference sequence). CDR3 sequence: CASSRVGLRQPQRF. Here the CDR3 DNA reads TGTGCCAGTAGTAGGGTGGGGTTACGGCAGCCCCAGCGTTTT.